The 21 T cell receptor beta chains in this list originate from one sample, sequenced in a study of blood T cell repertoires in COVID-19. Clones were sequenced by immunoSEQ multiplex PCR, and TCRdb holds only the in-frame ones, with some missing. The sample yields 190,000 or so clones, roughly 78% seen once. The sample comprised peripheral blood. The receptor source for this set is an elderly woman with active or convalescent COVID-19.

The rearrangement uses TRBV18 and TRBJ2-1; D ambiguous. The germline V gene has CDR1 KGHSH and CDR2 LQKENI. Trimming pared 1 base from V and 0 bases from J, leaving 7 bases between. This CDR3 is built from 15 residues. The CDR3 loop is CASSPQRSSYNEQFF. DNA for the CDR3: TGTGCCAGCTCACCACAACGGAGCTCCTACAATGAGCAGTTCTTC. The variable domain in full, with the rest retrieved from reference TRBV18 and TRBJ2-1, is NAGVMQNPRHLVRRRGQEARLRCSPMKGHSHVYWYRQLPEEGLKFMVYLQKENIIDESGMPKERFSAEFPKEGPSILRIQQVVRGDSAAYFCASSPQRSSYNEQFFGPGTRLTVL.

This sequence joins TRBV4-1 and TRBJ1-5; no clear D gene. Germline V CDR1 and CDR2: MGHRA, YSYEKL. V dropped 1 base and J dropped 3 bases, with 19 bases sitting between them. The CDR3 extends over 18 amino acids. CDR3 sequence reads: CASSQATKDGRFNQPQHF. The CDR3 DNA reads as TGCGCCAGCAGCCAAGCAACTAAGGACGGGAGATTCAATCAGCCCCAGCATTTT.

This clone was observed a few times. The chain's CDR3 is CASSPSTGGTGGGYTF. DNA for the CDR3: TGTGCCAGCAGCCCAAGTACGGGTGGGACAGGGGGTGGCTACACCTTC. The rearrangement joins TRBV7-2 to TRBJ1-2; 11 bases agree with TRBD1. CDR1 SGHTA and CDR2 FQGNSA come from the germline V gene. The CDR3 is made up of 16 amino acids. V lost 5 bases to trimming and J lost 7 bases; unmatched junction nucleotides: 12.

The chain recombines TRBV9 with TRBJ2-1; 10 bases match TRBD2. With 1 base clipped from V and 8 bases from J, the junction kept 6 bases outside the gene matches. Looked up from germline, CDR1 is SGDLS and CDR2 is YYNGEE. The CDR3 runs to 15 residues. CDR3 loop: CASSVRLAGADEQFF. CDR3 nucleotide sequence: TGTGCCAGCAGCGTACGCCTAGCGGGGGCCGATGAGCAGTTCTTC.

On this clone itself: Sequence at one end of the junction differs from germline and may be a read error. The J gene is TRBJ2-5, the V gene TRBV5-1, with D unresolved. The CDR3 extends over 13 amino acids. Germline CDR1 is SGHRS and CDR2 is YFSETQ. CDR3 coding DNA: TGCGCCAGCAGCTTAACAGACCAGGAGACCCAGTACTTC. This translates into CASSLTDQETQYF.

The rearrangement links TRBV5-1 to TRBJ2-5; 9 bases align to TRBD2. From germline, CDR1 is SGHRS and CDR2 YFSETQ. J lost 2 bases, V lost 1 base, and 12 bases had no gene match. This CDR3 spans 18 amino acids. This chain's CDR3 is CASSLTIASGKRQETQYF. The DNA for the CDR3 is TGCGCCAGCAGCTTGACAATAGCTAGCGGGAAAAGACAAGAGACCCAGTACTTC.

The rearrangement uses TRBV6-5 and TRBJ1-1, with 9 positions matching TRBD1. Germline loops: CDR1 MNHEY, CDR2 SVGAGI. The CDR3 is 15 amino acids. V lost 5 bases to trimming and J lost 1 base; unmatched junction nucleotides: 5. CDR3 DNA: TGTGCCAGCAGTCCAACGGACAGGGGGAACACTGAAGCTTTCTTT. Amino acids: CASSPTDRGNTEAFF.

J is TRBJ1-4 and V is TRBV25-1; no reliable D call. The V end lost 1 base, the J end lost 0 bases, and 9 bases lay between the germline ends. The CDR3 runs to 16 residues. Germline V gives CDR1 MGHDK, CDR2 SYGVNS. CDR3 DNA sequence: TGTGCCAGCAGTGAATCCGGGTGGCCAACTAATGAAAAACTGTTTTTT. Translation gives CASSESGWPTNEKLFF. The variable domain in full, completed from reference TRBV25-1 and TRBJ1-4, reads EADIYQTPRYLVIGTGKKITLECSQTMGHDKMYWYQQDPGMELHLIHYSYGVNSTEKGDLSSESTVSRIRTEHFPLTLESARPSHTSQYLCASSESGWPTNEKLFFGSGTQLSVL.

CDR3 DNA: TGTGCCTGCCGCGGACAGGGGGCGTATGGCTACACCTTC. The encoded protein is CACRGQGAYGYTF. The chain has TRBV30 and TRBJ1-2; 11 positions match TRBD1. Losses at the gene ends were 6 bases for V and 5 bases for J; bases not matched to a gene: 5. Germline assignment: CDR1 GTSNPN and CDR2 SVGIG (reference sequence). The CDR3 consists of 13 residues.

The chain combines TRBV11-2 with TRBJ2-2; 7 bases are shared with TRBD1. V was pared by 6 bases and J by 3 bases, with 1 base of the junction left unmatched. The CDR3 covers 13 residues. The germline CDR1 and CDR2 sequences are SGHAT and FQNNGV. CDR3 nucleotide sequence: TGTGCCAGCAGAACAGGGGACACCGGGGAGCTGTTTTTT. Residues: CASRTGDTGELFF. The entire variable domain, with the rest obtained from reference TRBV11-2 and TRBJ2-2, is as follows: EAGVAQSPRYKIIEKRQSVAFWCNPISGHATLYWYQQILGQGPKLLIQFQNNGVVDDSQLPKDRFSAERLKGVDSTLKIQPAKLEDSAVYLCASRTGDTGELFFGEGSRLTVL.

The chain is built from TRBV28 and TRBJ2-6; 9 bases line up with TRBD2. This CDR3 contains 18 residues. Per the germline V gene, CDR1 is MDHEN and CDR2 is SYDVKM. Trimming removed 2 bases from V and 0 bases from J; junction bases left unmatched: 5. The CDR3 bases are TGTGCCAGCAGTTTACGACTAGCGGACAACTCTGGGGCCAACGTCCTGACTTTC. Translation: CASSLRLADNSGANVLTF.

The chain is built from TRBV30 and TRBJ2-6; the D gene is possibly TRBD2 (6 bases). Germline assignment: CDR1 GTSNPN and CDR2 SVGIG (reference sequence). The CDR3 extends over 15 amino acids. V was trimmed by 0 bases and J by 2 bases, leaving 8 bases between them. The CDR3 region has the DNA TGTGCCTGGAGTGTAGGAGGGGCTGGGGCCAACGTCCTGACTTTC. Translation: CAWSVGGAGANVLTF.

The V gene is TRBV7-9, the J gene TRBJ1-2, with D uncertain. This CDR3 has 14 residues. Germline values: CDR1 SEHNR, CDR2 FQNEAQ (reference sequence). V shed 2 bases and J shed 4 bases, with 11 bases lying between them. The CDR3: CASSLLAGSYGYTF. DNA for the CDR3: TGTGCCAGCAGCTTATTGGCGGGGAGCTATGGCTACACCTTC.

This clone has just a few counts. The rearrangement links TRBV19 to TRBJ2-5; 10 bases are shared with TRBD2. Germline V gives CDR1 LNHDA, CDR2 SQIVND (reference sequence). CDR3 length equals 15 residues. The trim removed 8 bases at V and 5 bases at J, leaving 11 bases unmatched. CDR3 residues: CASSPSGGGLETQYF. The CDR3 DNA is TGTGCCAGTTCTCCTAGCGGGGGAGGTCTTGAGACCCAGTACTTC.

For this clone: The junction shows a germline mismatch at one end, possibly a read error. V is TRBV7-2 and J is TRBJ2-7; 8 nucleotides line up with TRBD1. Germline loops: CDR1 SGHTA, CDR2 FQGNSA. The length of the CDR3 is 13 residues. Written as DNA, the CDR3 is TGTGCCAGCAGCGGATATTTGGGGACAGGTGGGGTCTTC. Amino acid sequence: CASSGYLGTGGVF.

CDR3 DNA sequence: TGTGCCAGCGGGAGGGACACCTCCTACGAGCAGTACTTC. Protein sequence: CASGRDTSYEQYF. The genes are TRBV5-4 and TRBJ2-7; maybe TRBD2 (7 bases). V was cut by 7 bases and J by 0 bases, with 11 bases left in between. This CDR3 comprises 13 residues. Germline V lookup: CDR1 SGHNT, CDR2 YYREEE (reference sequence).

The rearrangement links TRBV3-1 (or the pseudogene TRBV3-2) to TRBJ1-2, with unresolved D. The CDR3 runs to 14 residues. V was pared by 3 bases and J by 3 bases, with 11 bases between. The V gene's germline CDR1 is LGHDT and CDR2 YNNKEL (reference sequence). In DNA form, the CDR3 reads TGTGCCAGCAGCCACACTATGGGAGACTATGGCTACACCTTC. Amino acids: CASSHTMGDYGYTF.

This clone was detected a few times. The rearrangement joins TRBV6-2 or TRBV6-3 to TRBJ2-7, with 7 bases identical to TRBD1. Germline lookup yields CDR1 MNHEY and CDR2 SVGEGT. V was pared by 0 bases and J by 3 bases, with 8 bases of the junction left unmatched. The CDR3 sequence is 16 residues long. The CDR3 spells CASSYSLSYRGYEQYF. For the CDR3, the DNA is TGTGCCAGCAGTTACTCTTTGTCCTACAGGGGCTACGAGCAGTACTTC.

Comments on this clone: A read error may account for a junction end that differs from germline. The chain links TRBV6-6 to TRBJ2-5, with a tentative D call TRBD1 (6 bases). Germline CDR1 and CDR2: MNHNY and SVGAGI (reference sequence). The CDR3 loop spans 14 amino acids. DNA for the CDR3: TGTTCCAGCAGCGGACAGACGTTCCAAGAGACCCAGTACTTC. It is translated as CSSSGQTFQETQYF.

This chain connects TRBV5-8 to TRBJ1-5; 7 bases align to TRBD1. The CDR3 sequence is 15 residues long. J lost 5 bases, V lost 4 bases, and 9 bases had no gene match. Germline values: CDR1 SGHTS, CDR2 YDEGEE. The CDR3 DNA reads as TGTGCCAGCAGCGGGGGACAGCAGAGCGATCAGCCCCAGCATTTT. Amino acids: CASSGGQQSDQPQHF.

The chain links TRBV5-1 to TRBJ1-4; D is possibly TRBD1 (5 bases). The CDR3 sequence is 15 residues long. Germline loops: CDR1 SGHRS, CDR2 YFSETQ. Trimming left V 3 bases short and J 5 bases short, with 14 bases between. The CDR3 reads CASSWEGTLNEKLFF. The CDR3 DNA follows: TGCGCCAGCAGCTGGGAGGGGACTTTAAATGAAAAACTGTTTTTT.